A selection of T cell receptor beta chains follows, all from one sample in a study of OX40 agonist ivuxolimab in advanced cancers. TCRdb keeps only in-frame clones here, not all; method: immunoSEQ multiplex PCR. Of tens of thousands of clones listed, around four fifths are singletons. The sample consisted of CD4+ or CD8+ T cells sorted from blood, taken in a trial of the OX40 agonist ivuxolimab. Receptors originate from an adult with an advanced solid tumor such as melanoma, head and neck, liver or kidney cancer. CDR3s include the opening cysteine and the closing phenylalanine or tryptophan. The D gene is left open where the match is weak. Part of the rows lack a size; the others show once, few, many or a class for expanded clones.

V	D	size	J	CDR3	DNA
TRBV6-6	TRBD1	.	TRBJ1-1	CATLGLGQGNAEAFF	TGTGCCACACTAGGCCTGGGACAGGGAAACGCTGAAGCTTTCTTT
TRBV6-6	TRBD2	.	TRBJ2-1	CASSLAGASYNEQFF	TGTGCCAGCAGCTTAGCGGGGGCTTCCTACAATGAGCAGTTCTTC
TRBV10-2	.	.	TRBJ2-7	CASSESGALWGEQYF	TGCGCCAGCAGTGAGTCGGGGGCTCTCTGGGGGGAGCAGTACTTC
TRBV28	.	.	TRBJ2-4	CASSFWGRAKNIQYF	TGTGCCAGCAGTTTCTGGGGTAGAGCCAAAAACATTCAGTACTTC
TRBV7-8	.	.	TRBJ2-7	CASSLEDISYEQYF	TGTGCCAGCAGCTTAGAGGACATCTCCTACGAGCAGTACTTC
TRBV10-3	TRBD2	.	TRBJ2-3	CAISDHLGGSLADTQYF	TGTGCCATCAGTGATCACCTAGGCGGGAGTCTGGCAGATACGCAGTATTTT
TRBV4-1	.	few	TRBJ1-5	CASSQEGGGNQPQHF	TGCGCCAGCAGCCAGGAAGGGGGTGGCAATCAGCCCCAGCATTTT
TRBV11-1	.	.	TRBJ2-1	CASSSLRGYNEQFF	TGTGCCAGCAGCTCGCTCCGAGGGTACAATGAGCAGTTCTTC
TRBV4-2	TRBD1	few	TRBJ1-4	CASSQDPYRGQEGTTNEKLFF	TGTGCCAGCAGCCAAGATCCCTATCGGGGACAGGAAGGGACAACTAATGAAAAACTGTTTTTT
TRBV11-3	.	few	TRBJ2-3	CASSLEAGTDTQYF	TGTGCCAGCAGCTTAGAGGCAGGGACAGATACGCAGTATTTT
TRBV2	TRBD2	.	TRBJ2-1	CASRRGLGNNEQFF	TGTGCCAGCAGGCGCGGACTAGGGAACAATGAGCAGTTCTTC
TRBV4-1	.	.	TRBJ2-3	CASSQGGGKTDTQYF	TGCGCCAGCAGCCAAGGAGGCGGGAAGACAGATACGCAGTATTTT
TRBV5-1	.	few	TRBJ1-6	CASSLAGYSPLHF	TGCGCCAGCAGCTTGGCAGGATATTCACCCCTCCACTTT
TRBV2	.	.	TRBJ1-1	CASRMNTEAFF	TGTGCCAGCCGGATGAACACTGAAGCTTTCTTT
TRBV10-3	.	.	TRBJ2-2	CATSGGHYTGELFF	TGTGCCACCTCGGGCGGACATTACACCGGGGAGCTGTTTTTT
TRBV6-1	.	once	TRBJ2-7	CASRGHPYEQYF	TGTGCCAGCAGGGGCCACCCCTACGAGCAGTACTTC
TRBV5-6	.	few	TRBJ2-2	CASSNGGLYTGELFF	TGTGCCAGCAGTAACGGGGGTTTATACACCGGGGAGCTGTTTTTT
TRBV4-1	TRBD2	.	TRBJ2-5	CASSQVALAGKQETQYF	TGCGCCAGCAGCCAAGTTGCACTAGCGGGGAAACAAGAGACCCAGTACTTC
TRBV4-2	.	.	TRBJ1-2	CASSQDIGEGYGYTF	TGTGCCAGCAGCCAAGATATAGGGGAGGGGTATGGCTACACCTTC
TRBV5-1	.	.	TRBJ2-5	CASSSNWGQETQYF	TGCGCCAGCAGCTCCAACTGGGGGCAAGAGACCCAGTACTTC
TRBV30	TRBD1	few	TRBJ1-5	CAWSVSAGGDQPQHF	TGTGCCTGGAGTGTTTCGGCAGGGGGCGATCAGCCCCAGCATTTT
TRBV19	TRBD1	.	TRBJ2-1	CASSIDDRVFMNEQFF	TGTGCCAGTAGTATAGATGACAGGGTGTTCATGAATGAGCAGTTCTTC
TRBV5-6	TRBD1	.	TRBJ2-7	CASSPDRGWDEQYF	TGTGCCAGCAGCCCTGACAGGGGGTGGGACGAGCAGTACTTC
TRBV7-2	.	.	TRBJ2-2	CASSSGGNTGELFF	TGTGCCAGCAGCTCCGGGGGGAACACCGGGGAGCTGTTTTTT
TRBV18	TRBD2	.	TRBJ2-4	CASSPAGLADSKNIQYF	TGTGCCAGCTCGCCTGCCGGACTAGCGGACTCCAAAAACATTCAGTACTTC
TRBV29-1	.	.	TRBJ2-2	CSVQTPGLPTGELFF	TGCAGCGTCCAGACCCCGGGACTTCCAACCGGGGAGCTGTTTTTT
TRBV19	.	few	TRBJ1-1	CASSMAGPNTEAFF	TGTGCCAGTAGTATGGCAGGACCGAACACTGAAGCTTTCTTT
TRBV5-8	TRBD1	.	TRBJ2-5	CASSLAGRGFETQYF	TGTGCCAGCAGCTTGGCCGGCAGGGGGTTCGAGACCCAGTACTTC
TRBV5-6	TRBD1	.	TRBJ1-4	CASSLATGGEEKLFF	TGTGCCAGCAGCTTGGCGACAGGGGGCGAGGAAAAACTGTTTTTT
TRBV7-2	TRBD1	once	TRBJ2-5	CASSLGTGRYTQYF	TGTGCCAGCAGCTTAGGGACAGGTCGATACACCCAGTACTTC
TRBV5-4	.	.	TRBJ2-7	CASSLVTAYEQYF	TGTGCCAGCAGCTTGGTAACAGCCTACGAGCAGTACTTC
TRBV6-6	.	.	TRBJ2-6	CASSYSGGSGANVLTF	TGTGCCAGCAGTTACTCCGGGGGCTCTGGGGCCAACGTCCTGACTTTC
TRBV7-3	.	.	TRBJ1-1	CASSLNAEPQAFF	TGTGCCAGCAGCTTAAACGCAGAACCTCAAGCTTTCTTT